This T cell receptor (beta chain) was found in a study of cytomegalovirus exposure and HLA in healthy donors. Study in general: An early data release held some 85 million unique TCRs from HLA-typed donors.

From germline, CDR1 is SNHLY and CDR2 FYNNEI. CDR3 length: 13 amino acids. Trimming removed 3 bases at V and 4 bases at J, with 9 bases between. 13 Jbeta primers and 60 Vbeta primers were used for the PCR. Only in-frame clones appear in the TCRdb table, and some are missing; sequencing was by immunoSEQ multiplex PCR. This sample has around 140,000 clones, with over 75% found just once. The origin of this receptor is a woman aged 30 to 39 in good health and CMV-seronegative. Sequencing was performed on PBMCs. J is TRBJ1-2 and V is TRBV2; maybe TRBD1 (6 bases). DNA for the CDR3: TGTGCCAGCAGTGAGGGACAAGCCTATGGCTACACCTTC. Its translation: CASSEGQAYGYTF.